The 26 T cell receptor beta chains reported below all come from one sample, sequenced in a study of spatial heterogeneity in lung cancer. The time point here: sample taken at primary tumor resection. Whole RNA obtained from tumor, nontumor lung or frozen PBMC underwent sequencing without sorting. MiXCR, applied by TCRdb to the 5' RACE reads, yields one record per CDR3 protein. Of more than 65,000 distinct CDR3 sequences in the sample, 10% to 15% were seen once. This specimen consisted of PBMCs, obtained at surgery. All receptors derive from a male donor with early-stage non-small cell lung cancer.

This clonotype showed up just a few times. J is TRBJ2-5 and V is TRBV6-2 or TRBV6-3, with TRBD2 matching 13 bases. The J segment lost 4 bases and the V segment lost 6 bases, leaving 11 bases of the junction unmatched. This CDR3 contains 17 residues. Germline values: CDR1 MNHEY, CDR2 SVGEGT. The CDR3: CASRPGTSGMIGETQYF. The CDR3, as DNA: TGTGCCAGCAGGCCTGGGACTAGCGGGATGATAGGAGAGACCCAGTACTTC.

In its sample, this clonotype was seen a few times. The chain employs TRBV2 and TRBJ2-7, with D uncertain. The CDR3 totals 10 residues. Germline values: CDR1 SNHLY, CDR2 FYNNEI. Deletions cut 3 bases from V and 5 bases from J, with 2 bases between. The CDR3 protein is CASSENEQYF. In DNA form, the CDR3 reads TGTGCCAGCAGTGAGAACGAGCAGTACTTC.

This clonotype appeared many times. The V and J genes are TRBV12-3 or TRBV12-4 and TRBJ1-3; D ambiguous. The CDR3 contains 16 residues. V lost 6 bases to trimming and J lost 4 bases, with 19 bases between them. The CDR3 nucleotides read TGTGCCAGCAGCCTAAGCCCCGGCCCCCGGGGAAACACCATATATTTT. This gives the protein CASSLSPGPRGNTIYF.

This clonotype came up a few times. DNA of the CDR3: TGTGCCAGCAGCACCACCCCTTACGAGCAGTACTTC. Protein product: CASSTTPYEQYF. This chain connects TRBV28 to TRBJ2-7; D not resolved. Germline-derived CDR1 and CDR2 are MDHEN and SYDVKM. Trimming removed 6 bases from V and 4 bases from J, with 10 bases in between. The CDR3 sequence is 12 residues long.

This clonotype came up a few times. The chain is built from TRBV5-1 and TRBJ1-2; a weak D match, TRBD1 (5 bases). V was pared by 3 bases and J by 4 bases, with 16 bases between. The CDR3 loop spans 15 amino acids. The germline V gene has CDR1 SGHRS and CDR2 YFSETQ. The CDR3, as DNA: TGCGCCAGCAGCTCCCGAGGGGAGAGAAGCTATGGCTACACCTTC. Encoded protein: CASSSRGERSYGYTF.

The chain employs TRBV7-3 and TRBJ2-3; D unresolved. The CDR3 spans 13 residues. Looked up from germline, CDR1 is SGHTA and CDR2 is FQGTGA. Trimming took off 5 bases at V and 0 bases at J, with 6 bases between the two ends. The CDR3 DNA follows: TGTGCCAGCAGCGAACCTAGCACAGATACGCAGTATTTT. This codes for CASSEPSTDTQYF.

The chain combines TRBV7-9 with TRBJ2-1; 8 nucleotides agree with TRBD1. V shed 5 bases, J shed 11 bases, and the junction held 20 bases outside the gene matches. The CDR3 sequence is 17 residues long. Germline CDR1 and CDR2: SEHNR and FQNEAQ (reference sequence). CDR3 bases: TGTGCCAGCAGCCAGGTGGGGACGGGACAGGAGTTTTATCAGCAGTTCTTC. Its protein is CASSQVGTGQEFYQQFF.

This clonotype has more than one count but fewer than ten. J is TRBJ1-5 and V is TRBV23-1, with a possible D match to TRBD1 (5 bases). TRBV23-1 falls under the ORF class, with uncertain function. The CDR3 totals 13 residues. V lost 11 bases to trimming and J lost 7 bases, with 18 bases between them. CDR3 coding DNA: TGCGCCGGCGGGGCCGCACCCATGCAGCCCCAGCATTTT. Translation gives CAGGAAPMQPQHF.

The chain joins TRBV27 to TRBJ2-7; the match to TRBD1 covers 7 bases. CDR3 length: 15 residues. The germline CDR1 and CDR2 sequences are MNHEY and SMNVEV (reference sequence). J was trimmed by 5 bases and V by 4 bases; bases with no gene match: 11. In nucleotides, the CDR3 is TGTGCCAGCAGTTCTTGGACAGGACGAATTCACGAGCAGTACTTC. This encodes CASSSWTGRIHEQYF.

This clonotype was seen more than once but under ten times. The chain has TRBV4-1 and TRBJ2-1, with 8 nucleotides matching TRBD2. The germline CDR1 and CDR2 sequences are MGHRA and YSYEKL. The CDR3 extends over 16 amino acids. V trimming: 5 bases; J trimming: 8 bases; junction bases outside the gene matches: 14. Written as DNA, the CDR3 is TGCGCCAGCAGCGGAAGCGGGAGAAGAGGGGGGGATGAGCAGTTCTTC. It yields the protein CASSGSGRRGGDEQFF.

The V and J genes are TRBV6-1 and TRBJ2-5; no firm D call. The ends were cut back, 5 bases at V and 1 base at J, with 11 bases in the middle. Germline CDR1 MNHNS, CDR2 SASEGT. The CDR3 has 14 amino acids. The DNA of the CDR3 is TGTGCCAGCAGTCCCGGGCCCTTCCAAGAGACCCAGTACTTC. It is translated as CASSPGPFQETQYF.

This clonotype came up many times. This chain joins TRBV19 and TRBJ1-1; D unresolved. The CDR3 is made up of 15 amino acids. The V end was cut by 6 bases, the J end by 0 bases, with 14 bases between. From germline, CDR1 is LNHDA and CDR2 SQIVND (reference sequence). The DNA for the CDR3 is TGTGCCAGTAGGACCGCTAACGGCCTGAACACTGAAGCTTTCTTT. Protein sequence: CASRTANGLNTEAFF. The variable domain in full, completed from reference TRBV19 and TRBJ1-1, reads DGGITQSPKYLFRKEGQNVTLSCEQNLNHDAMYWYRQDPGQGLRLIYYSQIVNDFQKGDIAEGYSVSREKKESFPLTVTSAQKNPTAFYLCASRTANGLNTEAFFGQGTRLTVV.

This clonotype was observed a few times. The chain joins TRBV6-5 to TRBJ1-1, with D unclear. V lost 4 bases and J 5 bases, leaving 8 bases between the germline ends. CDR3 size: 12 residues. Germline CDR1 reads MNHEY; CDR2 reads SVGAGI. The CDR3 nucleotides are TGTGCCAGCAGTTCCCTAACTACTGAAGCTTTCTTT. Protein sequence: CASSSLTTEAFF.

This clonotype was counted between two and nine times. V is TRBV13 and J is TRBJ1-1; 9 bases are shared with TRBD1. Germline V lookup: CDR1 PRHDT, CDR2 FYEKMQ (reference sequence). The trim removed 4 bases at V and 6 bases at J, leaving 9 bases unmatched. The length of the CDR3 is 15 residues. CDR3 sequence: CASSSPGQGIPEAFF. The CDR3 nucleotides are TGTGCCAGCAGCTCGCCGGGACAGGGAATCCCTGAAGCTTTCTTT.

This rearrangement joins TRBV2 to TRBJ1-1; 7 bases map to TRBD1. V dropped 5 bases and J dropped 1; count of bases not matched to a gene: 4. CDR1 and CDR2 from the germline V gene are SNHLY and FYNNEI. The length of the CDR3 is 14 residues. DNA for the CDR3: TGTGCCAGCAGTATCGGACAGGCGAACACTGAAGCTTTCTTT. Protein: CASSIGQANTEAFF.

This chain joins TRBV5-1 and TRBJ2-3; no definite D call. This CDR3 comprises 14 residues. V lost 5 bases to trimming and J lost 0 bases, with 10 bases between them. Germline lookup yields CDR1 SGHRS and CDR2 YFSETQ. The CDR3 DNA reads TGCGCCAGCAGAACCGTAACGAGCACAGATACGCAGTATTTT. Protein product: CASRTVTSTDTQYF.

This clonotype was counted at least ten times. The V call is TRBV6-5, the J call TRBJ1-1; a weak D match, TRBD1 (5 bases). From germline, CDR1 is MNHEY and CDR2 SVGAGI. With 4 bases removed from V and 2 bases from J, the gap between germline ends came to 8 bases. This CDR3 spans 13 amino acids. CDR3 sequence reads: CASSFGQNTEAFF. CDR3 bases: TGTGCCAGCAGTTTCGGACAAAACACTGAAGCTTTCTTT.

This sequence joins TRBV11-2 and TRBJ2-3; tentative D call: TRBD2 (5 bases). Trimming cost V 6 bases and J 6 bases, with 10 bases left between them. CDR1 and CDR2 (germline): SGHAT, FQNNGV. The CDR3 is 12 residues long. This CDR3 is CASSTEVDTQYF. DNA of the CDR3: TGTGCCAGCAGTACGGAGGTGGATACGCAGTATTTT.

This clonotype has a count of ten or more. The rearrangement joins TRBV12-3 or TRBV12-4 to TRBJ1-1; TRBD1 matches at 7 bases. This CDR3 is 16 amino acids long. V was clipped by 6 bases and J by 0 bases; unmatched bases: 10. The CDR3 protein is CASSQTGAAMNTEAFF. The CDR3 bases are TGTGCCAGCAGCCAAACAGGGGCCGCAATGAACACTGAAGCTTTCTTT.

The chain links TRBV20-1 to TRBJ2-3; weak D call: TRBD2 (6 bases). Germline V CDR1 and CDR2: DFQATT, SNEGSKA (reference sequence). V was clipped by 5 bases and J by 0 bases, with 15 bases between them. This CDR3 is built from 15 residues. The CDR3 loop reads CSAPSGLGSTDTQYF. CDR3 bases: TGCAGTGCTCCCTCGGGACTGGGGAGCACAGATACGCAGTATTTT.

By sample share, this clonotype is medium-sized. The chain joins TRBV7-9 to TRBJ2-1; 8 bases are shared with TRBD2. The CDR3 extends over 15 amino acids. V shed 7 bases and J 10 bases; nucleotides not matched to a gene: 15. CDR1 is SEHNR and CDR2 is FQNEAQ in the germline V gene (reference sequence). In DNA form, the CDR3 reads TGTGCCAGCAAAATGACAGAAGGGACGGGGGGGGAGCAGTTCTTC. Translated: CASKMTEGTGGEQFF.

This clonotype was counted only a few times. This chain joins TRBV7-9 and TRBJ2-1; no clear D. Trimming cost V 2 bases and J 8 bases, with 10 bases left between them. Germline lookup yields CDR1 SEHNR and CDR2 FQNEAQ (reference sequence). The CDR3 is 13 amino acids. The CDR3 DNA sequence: TGTGCCAGCAGCTTAAGTACTGCCGATGAGCAGTTCTTC. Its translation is CASSLSTADEQFF.

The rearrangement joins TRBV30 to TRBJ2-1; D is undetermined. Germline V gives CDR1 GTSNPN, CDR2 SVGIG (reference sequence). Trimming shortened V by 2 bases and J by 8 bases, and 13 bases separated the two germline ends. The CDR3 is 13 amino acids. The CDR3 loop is CAWSRQTPDEQFF. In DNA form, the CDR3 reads TGTGCCTGGAGTAGGCAGACTCCTGATGAGCAGTTCTTC.

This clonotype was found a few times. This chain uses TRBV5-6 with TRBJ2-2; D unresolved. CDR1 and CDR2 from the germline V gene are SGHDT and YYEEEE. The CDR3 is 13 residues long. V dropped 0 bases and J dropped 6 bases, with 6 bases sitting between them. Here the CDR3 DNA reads TGTGCCAGCAGCTTGGAATTCCCCGGGGAGCTGTTTTTT. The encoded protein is CASSLEFPGELFF.

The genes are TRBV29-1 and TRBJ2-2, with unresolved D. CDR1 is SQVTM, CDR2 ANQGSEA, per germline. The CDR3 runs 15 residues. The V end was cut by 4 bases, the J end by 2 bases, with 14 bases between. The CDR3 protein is CSVAYRQKNTGELFF. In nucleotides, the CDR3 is TGCAGCGTTGCTTACCGTCAGAAAAACACCGGGGAGCTGTTTTTT.

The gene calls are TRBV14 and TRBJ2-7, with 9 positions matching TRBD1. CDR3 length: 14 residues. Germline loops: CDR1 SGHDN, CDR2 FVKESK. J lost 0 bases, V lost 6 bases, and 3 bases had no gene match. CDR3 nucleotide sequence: TGTGCCAGCAGTGGGACAGGGTTCTCCTACGAGCAGTACTTC. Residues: CASSGTGFSYEQYF. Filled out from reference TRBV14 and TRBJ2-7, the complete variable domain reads EAGVTQFPSHSVIEKGQTVTLRCDPISGHDNLYWYRRVMGKEIKFLLHFVKESKQDESGMPNNRFLAERTGGTYSTLKVQPAELEDSGVYFCASSGTGFSYEQYFGPGTRLTVT.